This TCR beta chain emerged from a study of T-cell memory formation after mild COVID-19. Each CDR3 protein gets one entry after TCRdb re-called the 5' RACE reads with MiXCR. In the table there are about 130,000 distinct CDR3 sequences, about 5.9% of which are singletons. Study observations and caveats: Clonal second-wave expansions that peaked on day 37 had unconfirmed SARS-CoV-2 specificity.

This clonotype was observed many times. Antigen: not known. CDR3 length: 13 amino acids. With V trimmed by 5 bases and J by 3 bases, 3 bases remained unmatched. CDR1 is MNHEY and CDR2 is SVGEGT in the germline V gene. The TCR was taken from an adult woman who had mild COVID-19 (a few samples of this study predate the infection). Cell type and time point are not known. The sequencing sample was made of PBMCs or a T cell subset sorted from them (not recorded which). The chain has TRBV6-2 or TRBV6-3 and TRBJ1-1; 7 nucleotides agree with TRBD1. CDR3: CASSATGHTEAFF. The CDR3 coding sequence is TGTGCCAGCAGTGCGACAGGGCACACTGAAGCTTTCTTT.